What follows are 22 T cell receptor beta chains derived from one specimen sequenced in a study of Graves' ophthalmopathy and Graves' hyperthyroidism. RNA transcripts served as template for amplifying TCR beta CDR3 sequences. The first-round RT-PCR employed HTBI primers together with the Qiagen OneStep RT-PCR kit. A multiplex PCR was then performed as the second round. From the multiplex PCR reads, TCRdb called clonotypes with MiXCR, one entry per CDR3 protein. Of 200,000 to 250,000 distinct CDR3 sequences listed, roughly 50% were seen once; the top ten hold roughly 45%. Sequenced input: peripheral blood. All receptors come from an adult man with Graves' ophthalmopathy.

The chain uses TRBV12-3 or TRBV12-4 and TRBJ1-2; tentative D call: TRBD1 (6 bases). Trimming left V 8 bases short and J 4 bases short, with 17 bases between. This CDR3 contains 14 residues. The CDR3 DNA reads TGTGCCAGCGGAATCCGGGGGCATGTCTATGGCTACACCTTC. Translation: CASGIRGHVYGYTF.

Worth noting for this clonotype: Sequence at one end of the junction differs from germline and may be a read error. The chain links TRBV24-1 to TRBJ2-5; D may be TRBD2 (5 bases). Germline CDR1 and CDR2: KGHDR and SFDVKD. This CDR3 is 14 amino acids long. The CDR3 sequence: CASSPGLSGGTQYF. CDR3 bases: TGTGCCAGCAGTCCGGGGTTGTCCGGAGGGACCCAGTACTTC.

This clonotype appeared a few times. The chain uses TRBV5-1 and TRBJ1-2, with unresolved D. The CDR3 contains 14 residues. V was pared by 0 bases and J by 5 bases, with 11 bases between. Germline V gene data show CDR1 as SGHRS and CDR2 as YFSETQ. Written as DNA, the CDR3 is TGCGCCAGCAGCTTGGCCGAGGCGGTTTATGGCTACACCTTC. Its protein product is CASSLAEAVYGYTF.

As concerns this clonotype: At one of its ends the junction is not consistent with the germline gene, which may arise from a read error. The rearrangement links TRBV10-3 to TRBJ2-7; possible D gene TRBD2, 6 bases. The CDR3 sequence is 12 residues long. From germline, CDR1 is ENHRY and CDR2 SYGVKD. This chain's CDR3 is CASSLRRDEQYF. The CDR3 DNA reads TGTGCCAGCAGTTTGAGGAGGGACGAGCAGTACTTC.

This chain links TRBV6-5 with TRBJ1-1; TRBD1 matches at 7 bases. The V and J ends lost 4 bases and 6 bases, in that order; junction bases with no gene match: 11. Germline-derived CDR1 and CDR2 are MNHEY and SVGAGI. CDR3 length: 15 residues. The DNA for the CDR3 is TGTGCCAGCAGTTCCGCGGCTACAGGGGCCTCTGAAGCTTTCTTT. It specifies CASSSAATGASEAFF.

This clonotype turned up a few times. The chain uses TRBV5-1 and TRBJ1-1, with 9 bases aligning to TRBD1. Germline V gives CDR1 SGHRS, CDR2 YFSETQ. CDR3 length: 14 residues. V shed 4 bases and J 3 bases; nucleotides not matched to a gene: 4. The CDR3 loop reads CASSGTGSHTEAFF. The DNA for the CDR3 is TGCGCCAGCAGCGGGACAGGGAGTCACACTGAAGCTTTCTTT. Combining the CDR3 with reference TRBV5-1 and TRBJ1-1 gives the whole variable domain KAGVTQTPRYLIKTRGQQVTLSCSPISGHRSVSWYQQTPGQGLQFLFEYFSETQRNKGNFPGRFSGRQFSNSRSEMNVSTLELGDSALYLCASSGTGSHTEAFFGQGTRLTVV.

As for this clonotype: The junction shows a germline mismatch at one end, possibly a read error. Written as DNA, the CDR3 is TGCAGCGTTAACACAGGGGAGCTGTTTTTT. Protein: CSVNTGELFF. The chain couples TRBV29-1 to TRBJ2-2, with D unresolved. Germline V CDR1 and CDR2: SQVTM, ANQGSEA. The CDR3 contains 10 residues.

V and J are TRBV2 and TRBJ2-1; TRBD2 aligns across 7 bases. The germline gives CDR1 SNHLY, CDR2 FYNNEI. The CDR3 loop spans 11 amino acids. V shed 6 bases, J shed 12 bases, and the junction held 5 bases outside the gene matches. CDR3 amino acids: CASSREGPQFF. Written as DNA, the CDR3 is TGTGCCAGCAGCAGGGAGGGTCCGCAGTTCTTC. The full variable domain, in which reference TRBV2 and TRBJ2-1 provide the parts outside the CDR3, is EPEVTQTPSHQVTQMGQEVILRCVPISNHLYFYWYRQILGQKVEFLVSFYNNEISEKSEIFDDQFSVERPDGSNFTLKIRSTKLEDSAMYFCASSREGPQFFGPGTRLTVL.

The chain is built from TRBV15 and TRBJ2-2; a possible D gene is TRBD1 (6 bases). Germline CDR1 and CDR2: LNHNV and YYDKDF (reference sequence). Trimming removed 5 bases from V and 5 bases from J, with 6 bases in between. CDR3 length equals 12 residues. For the CDR3, the DNA is TGTGCCACCAGCCAGGGGACCGGGGAGCTGTTTTTT. Protein sequence: CATSQGTGELFF.

The chain joins TRBV2 to TRBJ1-4; no clear D gene. CDR1 is SNHLY and CDR2 is FYNNEI in the germline V gene. There are 13 residues in the CDR3. Trimming cost V 8 bases and J 8 bases, with 15 bases left between them. Here the CDR3 DNA reads TGTGCCAGCTCACCAGGAACAAGGGAAAAACTGTTTTTT. Amino acid sequence: CASSPGTREKLFF.

This clonotype was recorded once. The V and J genes are TRBV7-2 and TRBJ2-7; TRBD1 agrees at 9 bases. CDR3 length: 14 amino acids. Trimming took 5 bases from V and 6 from J; bases not matched to a gene: 8. Per germline, CDR1 SGHTA and CDR2 FQGNSA. The CDR3 sequence: CASSPGDREAEQYF. Written as DNA, the CDR3 is TGTGCCAGCAGCCCCGGGGACAGGGAGGCCGAGCAGTACTTC.

Of note for this clonotype: One end of the junction is discordant with germline, which a read error may explain. The chain combines TRBV20-1 with TRBJ2-6, with 12 positions matching TRBD1. The CDR3 is 17 residues long. Germline V gene sequence: CDR1 DFQATT, CDR2 SNEGSKA (reference sequence). CDR3 region: CSATKGLGQGAKGTEAF. The CDR3 DNA reads as TGCAGTGCTACCAAAGGTCTGGGACAGGGGGCGAAGGGCACTGAAGCTTTC.

The rearrangement joins TRBV6-5 to TRBJ1-2, with no clear D. Germline assignment: CDR1 MNHEY and CDR2 SVGAGI. Trimming removed 5 bases from V and 6 bases from J, with 4 bases in between. The CDR3 sequence is 10 residues long. The CDR3 DNA reads as TGTGCCAGCAGTGCGAATGGCTACACCTTC. Amino acids: CASSANGYTF.

This clonotype was seen at least ten times. This sequence joins TRBV7-9 and TRBJ2-7, with D unresolved. This CDR3 region has 13 residues. Germline V gene lookup returns CDR1 SEHNR and CDR2 FQNEAQ (reference sequence). V was shortened by 5 bases and J by 5 bases, with 13 bases between the two germline ends. The CDR3 region has the DNA TGTGCCAGCAGCCCATGGCCTGTGGACGAGCAGTACTTC. It codes for CASSPWPVDEQYF.

A word on this clonotype: Since no conserved phenylalanine or tryptophan closes the CDR3, a read error is the likely cause. This rearrangement joins TRBV7-2 to TRBJ1-2, with D perhaps matching TRBD1 (5 bases). The V and J ends lost 1 base and 8 bases respectively, with 14 bases between them. Germline-derived CDR1 and CDR2 are SGHTA and FQGNSA. The CDR3 is 14 residues long. The CDR3: CASSLDPGSGGYTL. CDR3 nucleotides: TGTGCCAGCAGCTTAGACCCAGGGTCAGGAGGCTACACCCTC.

The gene calls are TRBV7-2 and TRBJ1-2; the match to TRBD1 covers 9 bases. V trimming: 3 bases; J trimming: 8 bases; junction bases outside the gene matches: 10. CDR1 is SGHTA, CDR2 FQGNSA, per germline. This CDR3 spans 15 amino acids. Here the CDR3 reads CASSLPGTGFNGYTF. DNA for the CDR3: TGTGCCAGCAGCTTGCCGGGGACAGGGTTCAACGGCTACACCTTC.

This clonotype was seen a handful of times. The chain has TRBV19 and TRBJ2-2; 7 bases match TRBD1. Germline values: CDR1 LNHDA, CDR2 SQIVND (reference sequence). The V segment lost 1 base and the J segment 3 bases; nucleotides outside the gene matches: 2. This CDR3 has 15 amino acids. In DNA form, the CDR3 reads TGTGCCAGTAGTATAGGGGGGACAGACACCGGGGAGCTGTTTTTT. It specifies CASSIGGTDTGELFF.

This clonotype was found a few times. V gene TRBV20-1 combines with J gene TRBJ2-2; 15 bases line up with TRBD2. Germline V gene lookup returns CDR1 DFQATT and CDR2 SNEGSKA (reference sequence). This CDR3 region has 19 residues. V dropped 6 bases and J dropped 0; count of bases not matched to a gene: 11. DNA of the CDR3: TGCAGTGCCCGGACCGGGACTAGCGGGGGGAATCCGAACACCGGGGAGCTGTTTTTT. Residues: CSARTGTSGGNPNTGELFF.

For this clonotype: The conserved phenylalanine or tryptophan normally closing the CDR3 is absent here, so this likely arose from a read error. This chain uses TRBV2 with TRBJ1-1; no reliable D call. CDR3 length equals 14 residues. The germline V gene encodes CDR1 SNHLY and CDR2 FYNNEI. Deletions cut 7 bases from V and 11 bases from J, with 23 bases between. The CDR3 DNA reads TGTGCCAGCACCCCTACGGAGAAGGCTGGGCCCGCTTTCCTT. Residues: CASTPTEKAGPAFL.

The rearrangement uses TRBV12-3 or TRBV12-4 and TRBJ1-2; TRBD1 might be the D (6 bases). Trimming cost V 7 bases and J 5 bases, with 14 bases left between them. The CDR3 is made up of 13 amino acids. The CDR3 region has the DNA TGTGCCAGCAAGCGGGCAGGGGAATATGGCTACACCTTC. This encodes CASKRAGEYGYTF.

This clonotype was observed a few times. The chain combines TRBV19 with TRBJ1-1; 7 bases line up with TRBD1. Trimming removed 8 bases from V and 0 bases from J; junction bases left unmatched: 6. The CDR3 length is 14 residues. Looked up from germline, CDR1 is LNHDA and CDR2 is SQIVND (reference sequence). The CDR3 is CASQRRGLNTEAFF. The CDR3 region has the DNA TGTGCCAGTCAAAGAAGGGGGCTGAACACTGAAGCTTTCTTT.

This clonotype was seen at least ten times. The DNA of the CDR3 is TGTGCCAGCAGGGGGACAGGGGGGAACACTGAAGCTTTCTTT. It encodes CASRGTGGNTEAFF. This chain uses TRBV2 with TRBJ1-1; 11 bases fit TRBD1. The CDR3 has 14 residues. V trimming: 6 bases; J trimming: 1 base; junction bases outside the gene matches: 1. CDR1 and CDR2 from the germline V gene are SNHLY and FYNNEI. Using reference TRBV2 and TRBJ1-1 for the parts outside the CDR3, the full variable domain is EPEVTQTPSHQVTQMGQEVILRCVPISNHLYFYWYRQILGQKVEFLVSFYNNEISEKSEIFDDQFSVERPDGSNFTLKIRSTKLEDSAMYFCASRGTGGNTEAFFGQGTRLTVV.